The source of this T cell receptor (beta chain) is a study of blood T cells in healthy people across ages. Looking at the study overall: Template switching recovered approximately one barcoded beta molecule for every two T cells. Overall study results and limits: Fewer expanded clones and more diversity marked long-lived versus aged donors. Naive and antigen-experienced cells were not separated, limiting conclusive comparison.

Isolating PBMCs gave at least 6.5 million of these cells per sample. The CDR3 has 13 amino acids. Germline loops: CDR1 SNHLY, CDR2 FYNNEI. V dropped 6 bases and J dropped 5 bases, with 11 bases sitting between them. Alongside a J-beta primer mix, a sample-barcoded 5' primer served in a second PCR lasting about 7 to 11 cycles. TCRdb ran MiXCR on the 5' RACE reads and lists one entry per CDR3 protein. The repertoire holds some 1.6 million distinct CDR3 sequences, with roughly 30% as singletons. Concerning this clonotype: Its antigen remains unknown.

This TCR came from a woman aged 30 to 39 in good health. The sample comprised blood. The chain has TRBV2 and TRBJ1-5, with a tentative D call TRBD1 (5 bases). The CDR3 protein is CASRGGGYQPQHF. The CDR3 DNA reads TGTGCCAGCAGGGGTGGGGGGTATCAGCCCCAGCATTTT.